What follows is one T cell receptor beta chain and its context. The antigen is unknown. The sample is drawn from a study of T cell responses to AZD1222 COVID-19 vaccine. The protocol was immunoSEQ multiplex PCR, while the TCRdb copy is restricted to in-frame clones and leaves out a portion. Among 95,000 to 150,000 clones listed, around 89% were seen once. The V segment lost 5 bases and the J segment 0 bases; nucleotides outside the gene matches: 10. The CDR3 contains 17 residues. Germline V gene sequence: CDR1 SGHNT, CDR2 YENEEA. Study results and limitations: Mapped onto spike, vaccine-associated CD4 TCRs spanned it and were dominant at 160-218 and 743-854. The study found Spike-specific TCR breadth and depth rose after two AZD1222 doses. Reportedly, nearly half the spike-specific TCRs target unmutated variant regions.

The clonotype originates from an adult in good health. Sample: peripheral blood, taken on day 0 of AZD1222 vaccination. This chain uses TRBV11-3 with TRBJ2-1, with 7 bases aligning to TRBD1. The CDR3 DNA reads TGTGCCAGCAGCCCGCAGACAGGGCCGAGCTCCTACAATGAGCAGTTCTTC. As protein: CASSPQTGPSSYNEQFF. The variable domain in full, with the rest retrieved from reference TRBV11-3 and TRBJ2-1, is EAGVVQSPRYKIIEKKQPVAFWCNPISGHNTLYWYLQNLGQGPELLIRYENEEAVDDSQLPKDRFSAERLKGVDSTLKIQPAELGDSAVYLCASSPQTGPSSYNEQFFGPGTRLTVL.